This T cell receptor beta chain was identified in a study of OX40 agonist ivuxolimab in advanced cancers. Study summary: Patients received intravenous ivuxolimab every 2 weeks at 0.01 to 10 mg/kg. Study results and caveats: On average, CD8+ T cells had more expanded clones than CD4+.

Profiled with immunoSEQ multiplex PCR; TCRdb holds only in-frame clones, not every one. The repertoire consists of more than 70,000 clones, with around four fifths occurring once and the leading ten covering about 25%. As concerns this clone: Its specificity is not known.

Collection of blood occurred at baseline, at cycle 4 day 1, and at cycle 7 day 1. Germline V gene lookup returns CDR1 ENHRY and CDR2 SYGVKD. The CDR3 extends over 15 amino acids. Trimming cost V 4 bases and J 2 bases; bases outside gene matches: 3. This sequence originates from an adult with an advanced solid tumor such as melanoma, head and neck, liver or kidney cancer. The chain combines TRBV10-3 with TRBJ1-4; 8 bases align to TRBD1. Sequenced here: CD4+ or CD8+ T cells sorted from blood, sampled in a trial of the OX40 agonist ivuxolimab. CDR3: CAISATGGTNEKLFF. The CDR3 nucleotides are TGTGCCATCAGTGCCACAGGGGGTACTAATGAAAAACTGTTTTTT.